These 12 T cell receptor beta chains were sequenced from one sample in a study of blood T cell repertoires in COVID-19. Here immunoSEQ multiplex PCR was the method, and the copy in TCRdb shows in-frame clones only, minus some. This sample carries some 190,000 clones, around 84% of them seen once, and the ten largest clones take around 3.5%. Source material: PBMCs or T cells enriched from blood (not recorded which). These receptors all come from a woman in her twenties or thirties who had recovered from COVID-19.

This clone was seen repeatedly, ten times or more. The V gene is TRBV5-1, the J gene TRBJ1-1; 9 bases match TRBD1. Germline loops: CDR1 SGHRS, CDR2 YFSETQ. The CDR3 length is 15 residues. The V gene end was trimmed by 1 base and the J gene end by 4 bases; junction bases not matched to a gene: 5. The CDR3 spells CASSLPRQGGTEAFF. The DNA for the CDR3 is TGCGCCAGCAGCTTGCCGAGACAGGGGGGCACTGAAGCTTTCTTT.

A single count supports this clone. The V gene is TRBV11-2, the J gene TRBJ2-1, with D unclear. CDR3 length: 13 amino acids. CDR1 is SGHAT and CDR2 is FQNNGV in the germline V gene. V was clipped by 0 bases and J by 6 bases, with 6 bases between them. In DNA, the CDR3 is TGTGCCAGCAGCTTAGATCCTCGCAATGAGCAGTTCTTC. It is translated as CASSLDPRNEQFF.

Concerning this clone: Its ends do not fully match the called genes, so a read error is possible. The rearrangement joins TRBV11-2 to TRBJ1-1; D possibly corresponds to TRBD1 (5 bases). This CDR3 contains 15 residues. CDR1 is SGHAT, CDR2 FQNNGV, per germline. CDR3 in amino acids: CASSSLGARDGEAFF. The CDR3 nucleotides read TGTGCCAGCAGCTCCCTAGGGGCGCGGGATGGTGAAGCCTTCTTT.

The J gene is TRBJ2-1, the V gene TRBV6-1, with D possibly TRBD1 on 5 matching bases. The V gene's germline CDR1 is MNHNS and CDR2 SASEGT. CDR3 length: 15 residues. The V end lost 3 bases, the J end lost 6 bases, and 15 bases lay between the germline ends. The CDR3 sequence is CASSERISDTNEQFF. CDR3 nucleotides: TGTGCCAGCAGTGAGCGAATCTCGGACACCAATGAGCAGTTCTTC.

This chain joins TRBV28 and TRBJ2-1; a weak D match, TRBD2 (7 bases). The CDR3 has 16 amino acids. With 4 bases removed from V and 2 bases from J, the gap between germline ends came to 15 bases. Looked up from germline, CDR1 is MDHEN and CDR2 is SYDVKM. CDR3 protein: CASSSQGGGPYNEQFF. The CDR3 nucleotides are TGTGCCAGCAGTTCCCAAGGGGGGGGACCCTACAATGAGCAGTTCTTC.

The rearrangement links TRBV6-4 to TRBJ1-4; D is unclear. This CDR3 region has 13 residues. Germline V CDR1 and CDR2: MRHNA, SNTAGT. Deletions cut 3 bases from V and 5 bases from J, with 7 bases between. The CDR3 spells CASSERANEKLFF. In nucleotides, the CDR3 is TGTGCCAGCAGTGAGCGCGCCAATGAAAAACTGTTTTTT.

The V call is TRBV7-6, the J call TRBJ1-3, with D possibly matching TRBD1 (5 bases). This CDR3 has 19 amino acids. V dropped 1 base and J dropped 0 bases, with 19 bases sitting between them. Germline V lookup: CDR1 SGHVS, CDR2 FNYEAQ. The CDR3 region is CASSLVGRVSTRSGNTIYF. The CDR3 DNA follows: TGTGCCAGCAGCTTAGTGGGCAGGGTCTCCACTCGCTCTGGAAACACCATATATTTT.

This chain links TRBV28 with TRBJ2-7, with a possible D match to TRBD2 (7 bases). V lost 10 bases, J lost 3 bases, and 13 bases lay in between. This CDR3 is 12 amino acids long. Germline V gene lookup returns CDR1 MDHEN and CDR2 SYDVKM. The CDR3 loop is CATAGAIYEQYF. CDR3 sequence (DNA): TGTGCCACCGCGGGGGCCATCTACGAGCAGTACTTC.

In DNA form, the CDR3 reads TGCGCCAGCAGCATACAGGGGGCTACTAATGAAAAACTGTTTTTT. Its protein product is CASSIQGATNEKLFF. The chain uses TRBV5-1 and TRBJ1-4, with 9 bases that match TRBD1. This CDR3 has 15 residues. V lost 4 bases and J lost 2; bases outside the gene matches: 3. CDR1 and CDR2 from the germline V gene are SGHRS and YFSETQ.

CDR3 amino acids: CASRPQSAPYNEQFF. The CDR3 DNA reads TGTGCCAGCAGGCCACAAAGCGCGCCCTACAATGAGCAGTTCTTC. The V and J genes are TRBV7-2 and TRBJ2-1, with unresolved D. The length of the CDR3 is 15 residues. In germline, CDR1 is SGHTA, CDR2 FQGNSA. The V and J ends lost 6 bases and 2 bases respectively, with 14 bases between them.

The CDR3 protein is CASSLGVEAFF. CDR3 nucleotide sequence: TGTGCCAGCAGTTTAGGAGTTGAAGCTTTCTTT. The chain recombines TRBV6-5 with TRBJ1-1, with no clear D. There are 11 residues in the CDR3. CDR1 is MNHEY, CDR2 SVGAGI, per germline. The V end lost 4 bases, the J end lost 7 bases, and 7 bases lay between the germline ends.

The rearrangement links TRBV25-1 to TRBJ2-3; 9 bases align to TRBD2. Unmatched junction bases numbered 11, after V lost 5 bases and J lost 8 bases. There are 15 residues in the CDR3. Germline V gene data show CDR1 as MGHDK and CDR2 as SYGVNS. The chain's CDR3 is CASSSLAGSSRTQYF. CDR3 nucleotides: TGTGCCAGCAGTTCCCTAGCGGGAAGCAGTCGTACGCAGTATTTT.